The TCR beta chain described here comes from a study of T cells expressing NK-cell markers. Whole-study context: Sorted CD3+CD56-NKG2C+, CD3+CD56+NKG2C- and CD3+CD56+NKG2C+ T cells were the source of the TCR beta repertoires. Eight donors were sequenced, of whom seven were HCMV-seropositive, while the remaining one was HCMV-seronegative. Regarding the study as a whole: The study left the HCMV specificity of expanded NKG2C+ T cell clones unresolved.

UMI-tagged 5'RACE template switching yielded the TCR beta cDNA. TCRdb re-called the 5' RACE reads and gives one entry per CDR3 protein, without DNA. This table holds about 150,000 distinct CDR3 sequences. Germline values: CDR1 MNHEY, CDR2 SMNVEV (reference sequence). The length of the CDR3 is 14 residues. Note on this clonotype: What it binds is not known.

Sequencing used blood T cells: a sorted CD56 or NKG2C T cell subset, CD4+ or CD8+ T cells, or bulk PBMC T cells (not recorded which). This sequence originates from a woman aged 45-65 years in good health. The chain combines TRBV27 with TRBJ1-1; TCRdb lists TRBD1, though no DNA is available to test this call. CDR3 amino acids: CASRLQGRDTEAFF.